One sample yielded the 17 T cell receptor beta chains listed below, sequenced in a study of blood T cell repertoires in COVID-19. Profiled with immunoSEQ multiplex PCR; TCRdb holds only in-frame clones, not every one. The sample yields 250,000 to 300,000 clones, roughly 90% seen once. Sequenced sample: PBMCs or T cells enriched from blood (not recorded which). These receptor sequences come from a woman aged 25 to 45 who had recovered from COVID-19.

The chain combines TRBV29-1 with TRBJ2-1, with 8 bases lining up with TRBD2. The CDR3 is made up of 14 amino acids. The germline V gene encodes CDR1 SQVTM and CDR2 ANQGSEA. V lost 3 bases and J lost 4; bases outside the gene matches: 5. The CDR3 spells CSVDKASGYNEQFF. The CDR3 DNA follows: TGCAGCGTTGATAAGGCTAGCGGGTACAATGAGCAGTTCTTC.

The chain links TRBV11-2 to TRBJ2-5; D remains ambiguous. Germline CDR1 SGHAT, CDR2 FQNNGV. This CDR3 region has 13 residues. The V and J ends lost 7 bases and 2 bases respectively, with 11 bases between them. CDR3 DNA: TGTGCCAGCACCCGAACGACACAAGAGACCCAGTACTTC. Translated, it gives CASTRTTQETQYF. Filled out from reference TRBV11-2 and TRBJ2-5, the complete variable domain reads EAGVAQSPRYKIIEKRQSVAFWCNPISGHATLYWYQQILGQGPKLLIQFQNNGVVDDSQLPKDRFSAERLKGVDSTLKIQPAKLEDSAVYLCASTRTTQETQYFGPGTRLLVL.

The V call is TRBV4-2, the J call TRBJ2-7; a weak D match, TRBD2 (7 bases). The CDR3 loop spans 16 amino acids. V lost 0 bases and J 2 bases, leaving 14 bases between the germline ends. CDR1 is LGHNA and CDR2 is YNFKEQ in the germline V gene. This chain's CDR3 is CASSQEAGHPTYEQYF. In DNA form, the CDR3 reads TGTGCCAGCAGCCAAGAAGCGGGACACCCTACCTACGAGCAGTACTTC.

This clone was counted between two and nine times. The chain joins TRBV6-1 to TRBJ2-5, with 11 bases identical to TRBD2. Germline-derived CDR1 and CDR2 are MNHNS and SASEGT. The CDR3 is 17 amino acids. J lost 5 bases, V lost 3 bases, and 11 bases had no gene match. CDR3 region: CASSEGTSGAARETQYF. In nucleotides, the CDR3 is TGTGCCAGCAGTGAGGGGACTAGCGGCGCGGCGAGGGAGACCCAGTACTTC.

CDR3 nucleotide sequence: TGTGCCAGTAACCCGGGACAGGGGGTATTAGGTACGCAGTATTTT. The encoded protein is CASNPGQGVLGTQYF. The J gene is TRBJ2-3, the V gene TRBV19, with 11 bases aligning to TRBD1. This CDR3 region has 15 residues. Germline lookup yields CDR1 LNHDA and CDR2 SQIVND (reference sequence). With 7 bases clipped from V and 8 bases from J, the junction kept 11 bases outside the gene matches.

CDR3 amino acids: CSASQTGGNMNTEAFF. Here the CDR3 DNA reads TGCAGTGCTAGTCAGACAGGGGGAAACATGAACACTGAAGCTTTCTTT. The rearrangement uses TRBV20-1 and TRBJ1-1; the match to TRBD1 covers 9 bases. Germline CDR1 DFQATT, CDR2 SNEGSKA (reference sequence). The CDR3 is 16 amino acids. Trimming took 3 bases from V and 0 from J; bases not matched to a gene: 8.

This chain links TRBV28 with TRBJ1-2, with D perhaps TRBD1 (5 bases). Germline V CDR1 and CDR2: MDHEN, SYDVKM. The CDR3 consists of 17 residues. V was trimmed by 6 bases and J by 5 bases, leaving 25 bases between them. The CDR3 coding sequence is TGTGCCAGCAGAACAACCACCGGGACTAGGGAAGAGTATGGCTACACCTTC. Its protein is CASRTTTGTREEYGYTF.

The rearrangement links TRBV5-1 to TRBJ2-3; D gene uncertain. The V gene lost 5 bases and the J gene lost 0 bases, with 7 bases spanning the gap. Germline V gives CDR1 SGHRS, CDR2 YFSETQ. CDR3 length: 13 amino acids. CDR3 protein: CASRATSTDTQYF. In DNA form, the CDR3 reads TGCGCCAGCAGAGCGACGAGCACAGATACGCAGTATTTT.

The chain links TRBV9 to TRBJ2-1; 7 bases are a match to TRBD2. The germline CDR1 and CDR2 sequences are SGDLS and YYNGEE. This CDR3 has 14 residues. With 4 bases clipped from V and 8 bases from J, the junction kept 9 bases outside the gene matches. The chain's CDR3 is CASSPRTSFYEQFF. CDR3 nucleotide sequence: TGTGCCAGCAGCCCCCGGACTAGTTTTTATGAGCAGTTCTTC. The variable domain in full, completed from reference TRBV9 and TRBJ2-1, reads DSGVTQTPKHLITATGQRVTLRCSPRSGDLSVYWYQQSLDQGLQFLIQYYNGEERAKGNILERFSAQQFPDLHSELNLSSLELGDSALYFCASSPRTSFYEQFFGPGTRLTVL.

This chain uses TRBV25-1 with TRBJ2-3; D may be TRBD1 (6 bases). The germline V and J ends were trimmed by 3 bases and 4 bases, with 20 bases remaining between them. CDR1 and CDR2 (germline): MGHDK, SYGVNS. The CDR3 spans 17 residues. The CDR3 DNA reads as TGTGCCAGCAGTGACCCGACGGGGAGCAGGGGCGCAGATACGCAGTATTTT. This encodes CASSDPTGSRGADTQYF.

The chain combines TRBV18 with TRBJ1-5; D is ambiguous. CDR1 is KGHSH and CDR2 is LQKENI in the germline V gene. There are 16 residues in the CDR3. The ends were cut back, 2 bases at V and 0 bases at J, with 11 bases in the middle. The CDR3 DNA reads TGTGCCAGCTCACCAATGGAGCCCTATAGCAATCAGCCCCAGCATTTT. Amino acids: CASSPMEPYSNQPQHF.

The CDR3 region has the DNA TGTGCCAGCAGCATAAGACTAGCGGGTTTATACAATGAGCAGTTCTTC. It translates to CASSIRLAGLYNEQFF. The chain couples TRBV7-8 to TRBJ2-1; TRBD2 aligns across 10 bases. The germline CDR1 and CDR2 sequences are SGHVS and FQNEAQ. The CDR3 is 16 residues long. V was pared by 5 bases and J by 4 bases, with 8 bases of the junction left unmatched.

This chain links TRBV28 with TRBJ2-5; a possible D gene is TRBD1 (8 bases). Germline V gene data show CDR1 as MDHEN and CDR2 as SYDVKM. The CDR3 loop spans 16 amino acids. V lost 6 bases and J 2 bases, leaving 19 bases between the germline ends. CDR3: CASSSTQQGGQETQYF. CDR3 nucleotides: TGTGCCAGCAGCTCTACCCAACAGGGGGGGCAAGAGACCCAGTACTTC.

CDR3 nucleotides: TGTGCCAGCAGCCAAGTGGGGGGCACTGAAGCTTTCTTT. Protein product: CASSQVGGTEAFF. V is TRBV14 and J is TRBJ1-1, with D possibly TRBD1 on 5 matching bases. V was clipped by 1 base and J by 4 bases, with 7 bases between them. The CDR3 has 13 amino acids. Looked up from germline, CDR1 is SGHDN and CDR2 is FVKESK.

This chain joins TRBV28 and TRBJ1-5; TRBD1 matches at 8 bases. V was pared by 6 bases and J by 3 bases, with 7 bases of the junction left unmatched. The V gene's germline CDR1 is MDHEN and CDR2 SYDVKM. This CDR3 spans 15 amino acids. Here the CDR3 reads CASRITGGLNQPQHF. In nucleotides, the CDR3 is TGTGCCAGCAGGATCACAGGGGGACTCAATCAGCCCCAGCATTTT.

The V call is TRBV20-1, the J call TRBJ2-1; no firm D call. Germline V gene lookup returns CDR1 DFQATT and CDR2 SNEGSKA (reference sequence). Trimming took 3 bases from V and 9 from J, leaving 9 bases between them. CDR3 length equals 11 residues. CDR3 DNA: TGCAGTGCTAGTAAAGCTCCTGAGCAGTTCTTC. It translates to CSASKAPEQFF.

The J gene is TRBJ2-6, the V gene TRBV7-9; unclear D gene. This CDR3 spans 15 amino acids. Trimming removed 5 bases from V and 2 bases from J, with 10 bases in between. Germline lookup yields CDR1 SEHNR and CDR2 FQNEAQ (reference sequence). Here the CDR3 reads CASSPTDAGANVLTF. In nucleotides, the CDR3 is TGTGCCAGCAGCCCAACAGACGCTGGGGCCAACGTCCTGACTTTC.